This TCR beta chain derives from a study of blood T cell repertoires in COVID-19. The CDR3 extends over 14 amino acids. With 4 bases removed from V and 10 bases from J, the gap between germline ends came to 17 bases. Germline CDR1 reads SNHLY; CDR2 reads FYNNEI. Clones were sequenced by immunoSEQ multiplex PCR, and TCRdb holds only the in-frame ones, with some missing. Of about 500,000 clones in the sample, roughly nine tenths are singletons; the top ten hold about 8%. Sequenced sample: peripheral blood. This chain joins TRBV2 and TRBJ2-4; TRBD1 might be the D (6 bases). This clonotype was sampled from a woman aged 50 to 60 with COVID-19, enrolled during active disease. CDR3 residues: CASSAQGSLGIQYF. The CDR3 bases are TGTGCCAGCAGTGCCCAGGGGTCCTTAGGGATTCAGTACTTC.